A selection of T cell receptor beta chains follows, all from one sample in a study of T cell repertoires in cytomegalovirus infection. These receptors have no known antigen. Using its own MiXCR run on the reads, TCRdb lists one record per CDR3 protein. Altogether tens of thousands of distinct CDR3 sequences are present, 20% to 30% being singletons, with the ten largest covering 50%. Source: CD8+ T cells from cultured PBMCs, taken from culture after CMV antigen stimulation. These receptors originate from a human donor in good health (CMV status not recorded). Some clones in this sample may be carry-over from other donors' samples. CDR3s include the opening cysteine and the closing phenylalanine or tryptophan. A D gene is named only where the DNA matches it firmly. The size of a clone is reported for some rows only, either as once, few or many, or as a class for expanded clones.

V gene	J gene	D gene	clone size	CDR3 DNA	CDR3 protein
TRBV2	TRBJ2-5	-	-	TGTGCCAGCAGTGAAGATCTAGCTGCGGAGACCCAGTACTTC	CASSEDLAAETQYF
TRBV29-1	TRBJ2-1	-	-	TGCAGCGCGGCGGGCGGCCTCAATGAGCAGTTCTTC	CSAAGGLNEQFF
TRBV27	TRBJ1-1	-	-	TGTGCCAGCAGCCTAGGGGTTGGGAACACTGAAGCTTTCTTT	CASSLGVGNTEAFF
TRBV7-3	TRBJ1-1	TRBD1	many	TGTGCCAGCAGCCCCAGGGGGGGCACTGAAGCTTTCTTT	CASSPRGGTEAFF
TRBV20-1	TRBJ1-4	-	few	TGCAGTGCTGGACCCGGGGGGCGCAGTGAAAAACTGTTTTTT	CSAGPGGRSEKLFF
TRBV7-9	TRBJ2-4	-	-	TGTGCCAGCAGCTTAGCCATCGGAAACATTCAGTACTTC	CASSLAIGNIQYF
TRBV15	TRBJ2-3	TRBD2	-	TGTGCCACCAGCGAGGCGGGGGGGGGGGACACAGATACGCAGTATTTT	CATSEAGGGDTDTQYF
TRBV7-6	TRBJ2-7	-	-	TGTGCCAGAAGCTCAACTACAGGCGAGCAGTACTTC	CARSSTTGEQYF
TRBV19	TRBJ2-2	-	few	TGTGCCAGTATACCCTCGGACATTGAGCACACCGGGGAGCTGTTTTTT	CASIPSDIEHTGELFF
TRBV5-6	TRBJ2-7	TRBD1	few	TGTGCCAGCAGCTCTTCGCCGACAGGGTCCGGCTACGAGCAGTACTTC	CASSSSPTGSGYEQYF
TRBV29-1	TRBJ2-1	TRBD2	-	TGCAGCGTCAGACTAGCGGGAGCGCCCTACAATGAGCAGTTCTTC	CSVRLAGAPYNEQFF
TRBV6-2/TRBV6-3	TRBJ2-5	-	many	TGTGCCAGCAGTTACTGGGGCAGCCAAGAGACCCAGTACTTC	CASSYWGSQETQYF
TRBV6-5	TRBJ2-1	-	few	TGTGCCAGCAGCGCAGGGATCTCCTACAATGAGCAGTTCTTC	CASSAGISYNEQFF
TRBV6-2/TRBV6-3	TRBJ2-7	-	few	TGTGCCAGCAGTCCAACAGGGCTCGAGCAGTACTTC	CASSPTGLEQYF
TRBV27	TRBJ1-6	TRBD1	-	TGTGCCAGCAGTTTAAGTACAGGGGCCTATAATTCACCCCTCCACTTT	CASSLSTGAYNSPLHF
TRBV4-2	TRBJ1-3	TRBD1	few	TGTGCCAGCAGCCAAGGGACAGGGTGGATTATGGGAAACACCATATATTTT	CASSQGTGWIMGNTIYF
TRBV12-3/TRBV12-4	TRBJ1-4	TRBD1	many	TGTGCCAGCAGCTTTGACAGGGAACTGTTTTTT	CASSFDRELFF
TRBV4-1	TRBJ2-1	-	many	TGCGCCAGCAGCCAAGATTTCGGGTACAATGAGCAGTTCTTC	CASSQDFGYNEQFF
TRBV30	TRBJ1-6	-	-	TGCGCCACCGCGCGGACTAATTCACCCCTCCACTTT	CATARTNSPLHF
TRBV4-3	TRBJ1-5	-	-	TGCGCCAGCAGCAAGGGGGGGGCTGGTCAGCCCCAGCATTTT	CASSKGGAGQPQHF
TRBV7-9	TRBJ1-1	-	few	TGTGCCAGCATAGGACGGAACACTGAAGCTTTCTTT	CASIGRNTEAFF
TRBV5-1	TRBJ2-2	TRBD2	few	TGCGCCAGCAGCTTGGCGGGACTAGAGGACACCGGGGAGCTGTTTTTT	CASSLAGLEDTGELFF
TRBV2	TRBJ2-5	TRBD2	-	TGTGCCAGCAGTGTCCCCCAGCGGGAGGCCGGAGAGACCCAGTACTTC	CASSVPQREAGETQYF
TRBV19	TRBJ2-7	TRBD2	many	TGTGCCAGTGGACCCGGGACTAGTGTCGACGAGCAGTACTTC	CASGPGTSVDEQYF
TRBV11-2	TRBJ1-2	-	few	TGTGCCAGCAGCTTAGTCCGGGGGGGGGCGAGTAGCTATGGCTACACCTTC	CASSLVRGGASSYGYTF
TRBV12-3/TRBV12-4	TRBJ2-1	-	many	TGTGCCAGCAGCAACGAGGACAATGAGCAGTTCTTC	CASSNEDNEQFF
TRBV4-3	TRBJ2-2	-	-	TGCGCCAGCAGCCAGGAGGGAATCGGACCTACTCTTACTAGGACCGGGGAGCTGTTTTTT	CASSQEGIGPTLTRTGELFF
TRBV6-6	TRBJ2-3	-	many	TGTGCCAGCAGTCCGCCGCTACCTGGATCTGATACGCAGTATTTT	CASSPPLPGSDTQYF
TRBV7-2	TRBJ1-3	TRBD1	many	TGTGCCAGCAGCAAGGACAGGATTGGAAACACCATATATTTT	CASSKDRIGNTIYF
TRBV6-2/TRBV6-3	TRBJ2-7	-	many	TGTGCCAGCAGTTACTCAAGGACAGACTTCTACGAGCAGTACTTC	CASSYSRTDFYEQYF
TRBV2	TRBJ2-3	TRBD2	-	TGTGCCAGTACTAGCGGGTTAGATACGCAGTATTTT	CASTSGLDTQYF
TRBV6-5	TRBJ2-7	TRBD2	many	TGTGCCAGCAGTTACTCGACTAGCGGCACCTACGAGCAGTACTTC	CASSYSTSGTYEQYF
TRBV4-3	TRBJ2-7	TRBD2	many	TGCGCCAGCAGCCAAGTAGCGGGGTCCTACGAGCAGTACTTC	CASSQVAGSYEQYF
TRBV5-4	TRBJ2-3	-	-	TGTGCCAGCAGCTTGCGGGACAACACAGATACGCAGTATTTT	CASSLRDNTDTQYF
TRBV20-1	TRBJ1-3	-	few	TGCAGTGCTGGGACCCAAGGAAACACCATATATTTT	CSAGTQGNTIYF
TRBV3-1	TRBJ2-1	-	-	TGTGCCAGCAGCCAGACAGGTACCGAGCAGTTCTTC	CASSQTGTEQFF
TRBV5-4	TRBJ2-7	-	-	TGTGCCAGCAGCACACCGGGACAAGTCATCGACGAGCAGTACTTC	CASSTPGQVIDEQYF
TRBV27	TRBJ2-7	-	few	TGTGCCAGCAGTTTAACAGGGGGGGGACGGTACGAGCAGTACTTC	CASSLTGGGRYEQYF
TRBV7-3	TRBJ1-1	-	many	TGTGCCAGCAGCTCGAGGGACAAGGGGATGAACACTGAAGCTTTCTTT	CASSSRDKGMNTEAFF
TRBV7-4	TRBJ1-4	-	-	TGTGCCAGCAGCTGGGATCGAAAACTGATTTTT	CASSWDRKLIF
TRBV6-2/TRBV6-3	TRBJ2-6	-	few	TGTGCCAGCAGTTACTCCTCGAGTAACAGGCCAGCTGGGGCCAACGTCCTGACTTTC	CASSYSSSNRPAGANVLTF
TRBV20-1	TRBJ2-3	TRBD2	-	TGCAGTGCACCCGGACTAGCGGGAGCTTGGGGGGAGTATTTT	CSAPGLAGAWGEYF
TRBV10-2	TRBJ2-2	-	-	TGCGCCACTCGAAGGGAGCTAGCCGGCACCGGGGAGCTGTTTTTT	CATRRELAGTGELFF
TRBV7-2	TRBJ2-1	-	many	TGTGCCAGCAGCTTAGCGAGGGGCTCCTACAATGAGCAGTTCTTC	CASSLARGSYNEQFF
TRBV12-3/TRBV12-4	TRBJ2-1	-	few	TGTGCCAGCAGTTTAGCGCTTGGCAGGGGGGACCACAATGAGCAGTTCTTC	CASSLALGRGDHNEQFF